What follows describes a single TCR beta chain. Its specificity is not known. This CDR3 is built from 16 residues. Germline V gives CDR1 LGHNT, CDR2 FRNRAP. After removal of 1 base from V and 9 bases from J, the junction contained 13 bases not matched to a gene. This entry belongs to a study of beta chain features in type 1 diabetes. CD4+ naive, central memory, regulatory and stem cell-like memory subsets were isolated by sorting on CD45RO/CCR7/CD25/CD127/CD95/CD27. Points from the study as a whole: TCRB CDR3 length was moderately but significantly reduced in all four CD4+ subsets of Type 1 diabetes patients. PCR, the amplification step, might favor shorter templates, equally in patients and controls.

Sequencing targeted expressed TCRB transcripts, as all isolated RNA had been reverse transcribed. The study sequenced naive, central memory and regulatory T cell samples to an average of roughly 4 million reads. Clones were sequenced by immunoSEQ multiplex PCR, and TCRdb holds only the in-frame ones, with some missing. Of fewer than 500,000 clones in the sample, approximately 13% were seen once. Sequencing was performed on naive CD4+ T cells from blood. This receptor was taken from a man under 40 in good health. J is TRBJ1-2 and V is TRBV12-5, with 8 bases fitting TRBD1. CDR3 region: CASGLDRGILIERYTF. The CDR3 nucleotides are TGTGCTAGTGGTTTGGACAGGGGGATTTTAATTGAACGCTACACCTTC.